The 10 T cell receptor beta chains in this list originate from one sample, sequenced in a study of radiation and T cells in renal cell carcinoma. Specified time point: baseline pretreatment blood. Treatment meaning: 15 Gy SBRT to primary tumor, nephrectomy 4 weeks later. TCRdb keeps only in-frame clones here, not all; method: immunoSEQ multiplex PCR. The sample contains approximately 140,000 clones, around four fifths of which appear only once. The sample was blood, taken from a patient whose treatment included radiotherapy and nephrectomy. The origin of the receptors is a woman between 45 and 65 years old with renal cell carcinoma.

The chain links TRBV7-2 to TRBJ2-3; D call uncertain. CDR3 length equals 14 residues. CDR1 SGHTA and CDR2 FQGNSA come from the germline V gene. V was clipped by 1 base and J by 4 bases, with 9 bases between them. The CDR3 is CASSLDVVADTQYF. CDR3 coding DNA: TGTGCCAGCAGCTTAGATGTAGTGGCAGATACGCAGTATTTT.

In nucleotides, the CDR3 is TGTGCCAGCAGCTTGGTAGAAGTTGGAGAGACCCAGTACTTC. Its protein is CASSLVEVGETQYF. This chain connects TRBV5-6 to TRBJ2-5; D is unresolved. CDR3 length equals 14 residues. CDR1 and CDR2 from the germline V gene are SGHDT and YYEEEE. V lost 0 bases, J lost 4 bases, and 10 bases lay in between.

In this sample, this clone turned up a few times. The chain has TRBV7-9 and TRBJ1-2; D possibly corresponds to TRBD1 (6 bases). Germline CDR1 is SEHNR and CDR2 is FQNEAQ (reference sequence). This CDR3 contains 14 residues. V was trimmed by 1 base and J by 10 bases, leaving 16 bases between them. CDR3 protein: CASSLEGVEFVYTF. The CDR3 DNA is TGTGCCAGCAGCTTAGAGGGGGTTGAGTTTGTCTACACCTTC.

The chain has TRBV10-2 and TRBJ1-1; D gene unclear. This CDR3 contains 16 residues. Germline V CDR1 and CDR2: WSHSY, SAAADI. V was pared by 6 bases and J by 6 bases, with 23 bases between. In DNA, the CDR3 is TGCGCCAGCAGGGAGGTGGGCAGCCTTAGAACCGCTGAAGCTTTCTTT. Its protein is CASREVGSLRTAEAFF.

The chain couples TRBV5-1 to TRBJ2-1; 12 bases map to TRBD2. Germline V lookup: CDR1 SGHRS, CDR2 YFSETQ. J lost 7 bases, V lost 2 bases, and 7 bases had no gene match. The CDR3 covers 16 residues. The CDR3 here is CASSLQLAGGGNEQFF. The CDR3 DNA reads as TGCGCCAGCAGCTTACAACTAGCGGGAGGTGGAAATGAGCAGTTCTTC.

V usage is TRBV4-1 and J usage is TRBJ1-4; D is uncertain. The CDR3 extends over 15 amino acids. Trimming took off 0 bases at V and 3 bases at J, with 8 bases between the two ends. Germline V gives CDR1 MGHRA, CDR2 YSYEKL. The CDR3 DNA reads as TGCGCCAGCAGCCAAGAGGGCTTCGCTAATGAAAAACTGTTTTTT. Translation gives CASSQEGFANEKLFF.

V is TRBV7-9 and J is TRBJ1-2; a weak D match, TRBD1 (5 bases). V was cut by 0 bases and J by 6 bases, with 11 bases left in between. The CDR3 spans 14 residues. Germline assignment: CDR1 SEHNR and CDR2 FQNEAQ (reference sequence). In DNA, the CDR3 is TGTGCCAGCAGCTTAGCGTTTGGGGCAGATGGCTACACCTTC. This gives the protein CASSLAFGADGYTF.

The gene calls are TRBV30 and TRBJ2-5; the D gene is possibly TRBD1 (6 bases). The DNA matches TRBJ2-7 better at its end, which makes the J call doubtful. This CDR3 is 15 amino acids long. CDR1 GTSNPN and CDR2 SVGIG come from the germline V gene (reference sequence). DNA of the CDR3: TGTGCCTGGAGTGGATCGTCCAGGGGCCCCTACGAGCAGTACTTC. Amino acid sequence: CAWSGSSRGPYEQYF.

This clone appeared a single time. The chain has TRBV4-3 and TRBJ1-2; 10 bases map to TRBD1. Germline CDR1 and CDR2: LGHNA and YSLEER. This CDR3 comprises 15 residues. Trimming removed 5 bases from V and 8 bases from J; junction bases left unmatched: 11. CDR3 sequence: CASSFRTGGGEGYTF. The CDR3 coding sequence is TGCGCCAGCAGCTTTCGGACAGGGGGTGGAGAGGGCTACACCTTC.

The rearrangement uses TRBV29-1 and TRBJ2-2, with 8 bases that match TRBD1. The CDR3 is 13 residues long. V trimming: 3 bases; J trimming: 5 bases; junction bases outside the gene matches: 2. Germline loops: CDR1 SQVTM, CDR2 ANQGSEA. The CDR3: CSVERTGTGELFF. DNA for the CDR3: TGCAGCGTTGAGAGGACAGGGACCGGGGAGCTGTTTTTT.